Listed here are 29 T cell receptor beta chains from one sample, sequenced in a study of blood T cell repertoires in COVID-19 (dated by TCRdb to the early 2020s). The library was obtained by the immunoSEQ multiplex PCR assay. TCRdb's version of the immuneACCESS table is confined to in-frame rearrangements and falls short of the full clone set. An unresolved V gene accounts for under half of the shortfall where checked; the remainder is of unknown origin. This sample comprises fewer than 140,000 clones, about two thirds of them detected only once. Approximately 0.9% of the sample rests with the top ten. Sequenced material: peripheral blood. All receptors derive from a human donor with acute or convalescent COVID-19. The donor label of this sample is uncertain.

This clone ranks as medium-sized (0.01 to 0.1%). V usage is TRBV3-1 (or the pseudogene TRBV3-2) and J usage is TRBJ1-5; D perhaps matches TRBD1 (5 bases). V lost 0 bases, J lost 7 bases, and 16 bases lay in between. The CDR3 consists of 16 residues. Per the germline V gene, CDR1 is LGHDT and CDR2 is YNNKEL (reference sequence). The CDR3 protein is CASSQDHPGVGQPQHF. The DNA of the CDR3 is TGTGCCAGCAGCCAAGACCATCCGGGGGTGGGGCAGCCCCAGCATTTT.

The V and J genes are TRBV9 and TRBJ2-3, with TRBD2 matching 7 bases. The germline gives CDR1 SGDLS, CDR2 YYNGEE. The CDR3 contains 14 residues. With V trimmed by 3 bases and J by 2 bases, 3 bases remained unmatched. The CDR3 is CASSDGTITDTQYF. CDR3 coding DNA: TGTGCCAGCAGCGACGGGACTATCACAGATACGCAGTATTTT.

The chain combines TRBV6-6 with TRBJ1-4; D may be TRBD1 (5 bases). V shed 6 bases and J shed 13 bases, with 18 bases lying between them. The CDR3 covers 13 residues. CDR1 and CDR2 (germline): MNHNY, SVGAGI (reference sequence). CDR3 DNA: TGTGCCAGCAGAAGGGACTCCTCGGAAGGACTGTTTTTT. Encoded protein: CASRRDSSEGLFF.

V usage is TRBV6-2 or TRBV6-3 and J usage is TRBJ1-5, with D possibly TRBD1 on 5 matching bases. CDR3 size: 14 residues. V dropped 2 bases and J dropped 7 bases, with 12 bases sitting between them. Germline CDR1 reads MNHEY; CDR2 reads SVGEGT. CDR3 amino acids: CASSYNRGGQPQHF. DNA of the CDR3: TGTGCCAGCAGTTACAATAGGGGAGGGCAGCCCCAGCATTTT.

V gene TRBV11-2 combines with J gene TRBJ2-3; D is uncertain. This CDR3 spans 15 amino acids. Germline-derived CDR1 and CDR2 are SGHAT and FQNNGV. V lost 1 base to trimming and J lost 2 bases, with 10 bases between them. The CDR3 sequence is CASSLGTSPTDTQYF. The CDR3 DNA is TGTGCCAGCAGCTTAGGCACCAGTCCCACAGATACGCAGTATTTT.

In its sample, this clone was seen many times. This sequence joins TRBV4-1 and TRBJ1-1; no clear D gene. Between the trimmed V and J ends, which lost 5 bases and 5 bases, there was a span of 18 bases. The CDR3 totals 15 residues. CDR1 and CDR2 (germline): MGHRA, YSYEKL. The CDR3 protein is CASSSMTRGRTEAFF. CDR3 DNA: TGCGCCAGCAGCTCCATGACGCGGGGAAGGACTGAAGCTTTCTTT.

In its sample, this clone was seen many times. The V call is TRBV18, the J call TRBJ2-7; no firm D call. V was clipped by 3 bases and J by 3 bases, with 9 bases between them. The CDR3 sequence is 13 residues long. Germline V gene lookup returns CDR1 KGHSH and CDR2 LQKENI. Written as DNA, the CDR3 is TGTGCCAGCTCACCCGTTGAGAACTACGAGCAGTACGTC. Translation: CASSPVENYEQYV.

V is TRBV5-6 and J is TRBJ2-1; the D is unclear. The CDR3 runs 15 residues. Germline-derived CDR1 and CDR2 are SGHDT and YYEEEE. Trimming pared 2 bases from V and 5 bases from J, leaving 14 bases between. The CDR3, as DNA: TGTGCCAGCAGCTTAATATCGCGAGGAGACAATGAGCAGTTCTTC. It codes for CASSLISRGDNEQFF. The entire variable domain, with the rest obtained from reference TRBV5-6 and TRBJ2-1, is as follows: DAGVTQSPTHLIKTRGQQVTLRCSPKSGHDTVSWYQQALGQGPQFIFQYYEEEERQRGNFPDRFSGHQFPNYSSELNVNALLLGDSALYLCASSLISRGDNEQFFGPGTRLTVL.

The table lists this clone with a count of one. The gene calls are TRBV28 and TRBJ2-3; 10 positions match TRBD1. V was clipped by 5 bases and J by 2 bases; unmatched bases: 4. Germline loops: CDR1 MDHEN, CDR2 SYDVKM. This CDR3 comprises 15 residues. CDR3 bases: TGTGCCAGCAGTCCGGACAGGGGGTTCACAGATACGCAGTATTTT. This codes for CASSPDRGFTDTQYF.

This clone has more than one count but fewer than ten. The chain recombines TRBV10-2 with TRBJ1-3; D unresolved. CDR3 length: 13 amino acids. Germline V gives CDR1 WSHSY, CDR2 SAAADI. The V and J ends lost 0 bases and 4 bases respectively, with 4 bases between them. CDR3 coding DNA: TGCGCCAGCAGTGAGTCGCGGGGAAACACCATATATTTT. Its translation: CASSESRGNTIYF.

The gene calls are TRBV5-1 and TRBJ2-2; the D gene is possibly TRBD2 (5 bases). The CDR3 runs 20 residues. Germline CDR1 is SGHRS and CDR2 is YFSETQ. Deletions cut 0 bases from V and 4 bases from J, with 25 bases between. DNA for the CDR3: TGCGCCAGCAGCTTGGAAGGTACGGAATTTTACTACGAGGGCACCGGGGAGCTGTTTTTT. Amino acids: CASSLEGTEFYYEGTGELFF. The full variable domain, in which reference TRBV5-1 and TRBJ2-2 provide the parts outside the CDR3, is KAGVTQTPRYLIKTRGQQVTLSCSPISGHRSVSWYQQTPGQGLQFLFEYFSETQRNKGNFPGRFSGRQFSNSRSEMNVSTLELGDSALYLCASSLEGTEFYYEGTGELFFGEGSRLTVL.

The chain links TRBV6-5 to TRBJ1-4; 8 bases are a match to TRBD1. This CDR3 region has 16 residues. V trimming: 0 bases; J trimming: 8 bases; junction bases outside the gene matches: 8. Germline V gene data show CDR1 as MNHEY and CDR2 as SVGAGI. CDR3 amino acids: CASSYSRTGYREKLFF. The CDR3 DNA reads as TGTGCCAGCAGTTACTCGAGGACAGGGTACAGGGAAAAACTGTTTTTT.

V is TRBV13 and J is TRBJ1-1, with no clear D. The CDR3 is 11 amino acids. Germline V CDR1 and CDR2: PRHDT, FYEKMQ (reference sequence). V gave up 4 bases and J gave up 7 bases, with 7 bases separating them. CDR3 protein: CASSSEFEAFF. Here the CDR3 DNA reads TGTGCCAGCAGCTCCGAGTTTGAAGCTTTCTTT.

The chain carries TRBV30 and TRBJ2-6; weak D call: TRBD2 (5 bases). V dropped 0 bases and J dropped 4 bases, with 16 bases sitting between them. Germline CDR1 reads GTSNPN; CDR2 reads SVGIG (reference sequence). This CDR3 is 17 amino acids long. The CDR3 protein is CAWSVFPGLDGANVLTF. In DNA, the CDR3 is TGTGCCTGGAGTGTATTCCCGGGGTTGGACGGGGCCAACGTCCTGACTTTC.

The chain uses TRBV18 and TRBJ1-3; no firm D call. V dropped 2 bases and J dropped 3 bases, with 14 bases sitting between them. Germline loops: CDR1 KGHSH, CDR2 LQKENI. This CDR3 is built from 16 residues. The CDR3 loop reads CASSPTPAAGGNTIYF. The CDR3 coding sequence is TGTGCCAGCTCACCAACACCGGCGGCGGGTGGAAACACCATATATTTT.

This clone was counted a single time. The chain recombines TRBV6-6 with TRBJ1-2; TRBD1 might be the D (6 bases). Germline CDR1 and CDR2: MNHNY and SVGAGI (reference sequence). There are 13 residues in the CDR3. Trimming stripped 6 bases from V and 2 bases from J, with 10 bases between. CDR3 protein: CASSLDSNYGYTF. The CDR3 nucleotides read TGTGCCAGCAGCTTGGACAGCAACTATGGCTACACCTTC.

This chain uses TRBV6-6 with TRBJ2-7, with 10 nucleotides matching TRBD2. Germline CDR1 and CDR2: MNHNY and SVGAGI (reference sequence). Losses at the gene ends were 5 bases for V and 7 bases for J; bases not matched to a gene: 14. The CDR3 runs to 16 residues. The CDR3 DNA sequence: TGTGCCAGCAGTACCGGGGTAGCGGGGGGCTTTTGGGAGCAGTACTTC. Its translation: CASSTGVAGGFWEQYF.

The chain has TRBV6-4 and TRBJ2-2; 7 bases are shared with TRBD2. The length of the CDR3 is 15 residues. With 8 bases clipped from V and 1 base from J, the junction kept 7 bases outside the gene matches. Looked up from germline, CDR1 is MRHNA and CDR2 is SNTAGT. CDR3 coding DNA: TGTGCCAGCGCTCGAGGCGGGGGGAACACCGGGGAGCTGTTTTTT. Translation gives CASARGGGNTGELFF.

As DNA, the CDR3 is TGTGCCAGCAGCGCTACAGGGAACCAGCAGTACTTC. Its protein product is CASSATGNQQYF. The chain has TRBV6-5 and TRBJ2-7; D perhaps matches TRBD1 (6 bases). Germline V gives CDR1 MNHEY, CDR2 SVGAGI. The CDR3 has 12 residues. V was trimmed by 6 bases and J by 8 bases, leaving 14 bases between them.

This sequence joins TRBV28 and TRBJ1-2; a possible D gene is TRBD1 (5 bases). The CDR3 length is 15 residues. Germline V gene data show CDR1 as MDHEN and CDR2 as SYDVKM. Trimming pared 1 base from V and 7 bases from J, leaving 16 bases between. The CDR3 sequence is CASSLFVTGIGGYTF. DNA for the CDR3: TGTGCCAGCAGTTTATTTGTCACAGGAATTGGTGGCTACACCTTC.

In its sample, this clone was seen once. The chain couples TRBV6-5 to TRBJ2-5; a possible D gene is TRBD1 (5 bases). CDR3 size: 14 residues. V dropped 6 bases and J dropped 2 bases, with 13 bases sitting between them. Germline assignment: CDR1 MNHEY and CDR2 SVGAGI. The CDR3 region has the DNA TGTGCCAGCAGCCTAAACAGGCTACAAGAGACCCAGTACTTC. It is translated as CASSLNRLQETQYF.

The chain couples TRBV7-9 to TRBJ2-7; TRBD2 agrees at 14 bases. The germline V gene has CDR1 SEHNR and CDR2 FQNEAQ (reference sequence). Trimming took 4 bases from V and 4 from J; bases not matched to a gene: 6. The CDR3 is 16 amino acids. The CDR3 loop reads CASSYFGLAGGYEQYF. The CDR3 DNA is TGTGCCAGCAGCTACTTCGGACTAGCGGGGGGTTACGAGCAGTACTTC.

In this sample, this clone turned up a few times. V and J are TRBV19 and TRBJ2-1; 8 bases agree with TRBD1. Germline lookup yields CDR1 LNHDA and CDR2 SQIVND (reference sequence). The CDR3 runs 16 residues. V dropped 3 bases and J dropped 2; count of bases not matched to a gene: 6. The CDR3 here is CASSMIRDRTYNEQFF. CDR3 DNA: TGTGCCAGTAGTATGATCCGGGACAGGACCTACAATGAGCAGTTCTTC.

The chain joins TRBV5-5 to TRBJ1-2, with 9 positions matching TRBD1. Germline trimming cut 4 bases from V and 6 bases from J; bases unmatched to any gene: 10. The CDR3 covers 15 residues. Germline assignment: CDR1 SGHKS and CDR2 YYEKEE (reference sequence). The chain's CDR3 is CASSRLTGGVDGYTF. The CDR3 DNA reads TGTGCCAGCAGCCGACTGACAGGGGGGGTAGATGGCTACACCTTC.

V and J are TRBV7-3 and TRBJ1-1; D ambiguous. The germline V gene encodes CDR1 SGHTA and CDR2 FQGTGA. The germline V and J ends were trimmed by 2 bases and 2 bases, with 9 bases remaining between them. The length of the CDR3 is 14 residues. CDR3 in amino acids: CASSLEGANTEAFF. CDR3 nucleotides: TGTGCCAGCAGCTTAGAGGGAGCCAACACTGAAGCTTTCTTT.

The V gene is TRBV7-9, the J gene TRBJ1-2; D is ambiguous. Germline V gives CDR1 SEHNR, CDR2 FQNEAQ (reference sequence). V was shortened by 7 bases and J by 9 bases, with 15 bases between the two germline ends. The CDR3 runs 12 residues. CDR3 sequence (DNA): TGTGCCAGCATCGACTGGGGAGTGAGCTACACCTTC. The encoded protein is CASIDWGVSYTF. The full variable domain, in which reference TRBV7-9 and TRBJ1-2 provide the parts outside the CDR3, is DTGVSQNPRHKITKRGQNVTFRCDPISEHNRLYWYRQTLGQGPEFLTYFQNEAQLEKSRLLSDRFSAERPKGSFSTLEIQRTEQGDSAMYLCASIDWGVSYTFGSGTRLTVV.

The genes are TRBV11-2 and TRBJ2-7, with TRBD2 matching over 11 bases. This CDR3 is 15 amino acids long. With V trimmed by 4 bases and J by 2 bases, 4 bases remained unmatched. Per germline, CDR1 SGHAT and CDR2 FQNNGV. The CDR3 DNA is TGTGCCAGCAGCTCCCCTAGCGGGGGGACCTACGAGCAGTACTTC. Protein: CASSSPSGGTYEQYF.

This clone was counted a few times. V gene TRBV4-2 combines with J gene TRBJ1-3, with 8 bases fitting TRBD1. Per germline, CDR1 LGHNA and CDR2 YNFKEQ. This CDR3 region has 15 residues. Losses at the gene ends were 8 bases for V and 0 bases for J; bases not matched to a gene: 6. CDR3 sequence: CASATGVNSGNTIYF. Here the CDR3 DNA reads TGTGCCAGCGCGACAGGGGTCAACTCTGGAAACACCATATATTTT.

The CDR3 bases are TGTGCCAGCAAGAGCGGCGGGACTAGCACAGATACGCAGTATTTT. It translates to CASKSGGTSTDTQYF. The V and J genes are TRBV28 and TRBJ2-3; a weak D match, TRBD2 (6 bases). The CDR3 is made up of 15 amino acids. Between the trimmed V and J ends, which lost 7 bases and 0 bases, there was a span of 14 bases. Germline loops: CDR1 MDHEN, CDR2 SYDVKM. Based on the CDR3 plus reference TRBV28 and TRBJ2-3, the full variable domain is DVKVTQSSRYLVKRTGEKVFLECVQDMDHENMFWYRQDPGLGLRLIYFSYDVKMKEKGDIPEGYSVSREKKERFSLILESASTNQTSMYLCASKSGGTSTDTQYFGPGTRLTVL.